This T cell receptor beta chain was retrieved from a study of blood T cells in healthy people across ages. About the study: Capture by template switching was about one barcoded beta molecule per two T cells.

Whole-study results and caveats: A greater number of naive CD4+ cells and higher diversity distinguished long-lived donors from aged donors. While age rose, TCR beta diversity per million T cells dropped in a roughly linear way. It was found that TCR beta diversity correlated strongly with the percentage of naive T cells.

Together with a sample-barcoded 5' primer, a J-beta primer mix was included in a second PCR lasting roughly 7 to 11 cycles. TCRdb re-analysed the 5' RACE reads in MiXCR, keeping a single row per CDR3 protein. The repertoire consists of 1.5 million to 2 million distinct CDR3 sequences, with 30% to 40% occurring once and the leading ten covering roughly 23%. Turning to this clonotype: The antigen remains unidentified.

Trimming took off 5 bases at V and 5 bases at J, with 15 bases between the two ends. The CDR3 extends over 14 amino acids. Germline CDR1 SGHAT, CDR2 FQNNGV. The sample taken for sequencing was blood. The clonotype was recovered from a human donor in good health. The chain is built from TRBV11-2 and TRBJ1-2; D is undetermined. The CDR3 is CASSQRPRAYGYTF. The CDR3 coding sequence is TGTGCCAGCAGCCAGCGGCCGAGGGCATATGGCTACACCTTC.